The rows below give T cell receptor beta chains drawn from one sample of a study of early T cells in non-severe SARS-CoV-2 infection. A single record per CDR3 protein comes from TCRdb applying MiXCR to the 5' RACE reads. The sample lists roughly 53,000 distinct CDR3 sequences; more than 9% were seen once. Source material: whole blood. The receptors shown here come from an adult who was a healthcare worker with PCR-confirmed SARS-CoV-2 infection or an uninfected control (not recorded which). Both conserved end residues are part of each CDR3. A D gene is named only where the DNA matches it firmly. Part of the rows lack a size; the others show once, few, many or a class for expanded clones.

>many|TRBD2|TRBJ2-3|TRBV20-1
TGCAGTGCTAGTAAGAGCGGGGGGGCAGCAGATACGCAGTATTTT
CSASKSGGAADTQYF
>few|.|TRBJ1-1|TRBV2
TGTGCCAGCAGTGAGTCTTACGGGAACACTGAAGCTTTCTTT
CASSESYGNTEAFF
>many|.|TRBJ2-6|TRBV29-1
TGCAGCGCAGAAGGGGGAAAGGGGGCCAACGTCCTGACTTTC
CSAEGGKGANVLTF
>few|.|TRBJ1-1|TRBV29-1
TGCAGCGCTGCAAGGAACACTGAAGCTTTCTTT
CSAARNTEAFF
>.|.|TRBJ2-5|TRBV19
TGTGCCAGTAGTATACAGGGACAAGAGACCCAGTACTTC
CASSIQGQETQYF
>few|.|TRBJ1-4|TRBV29-1
TGCAGCGCTGTGACAGTTAATGAAAAACTGTTTTTT
CSAVTVNEKLFF
>once|.|TRBJ2-5|TRBV6-6
TGTGCCAGCAGTCCGGGAACAAGGCTAACACAAGAGACCCAGTACTTC
CASSPGTRLTQETQYF
>.|TRBD2|TRBJ2-3|TRBV9
TGTGCCAGCAGCGTAGTAGCGGGTTCCGATACGCAGTATTTT
CASSVVAGSDTQYF
>.|TRBD1|TRBJ2-1|TRBV7-3
TGTGCCAGCAGCTCACCGATGGGACAGGCGAAGCAGTTCTTC
CASSSPMGQAKQFF
>.|.|TRBJ1-4|TRBV25-1
TGTGCCAGTACAGGAATAGCTAATGAAAAACTGTTTTTT
CASTGIANEKLFF
>few|.|TRBJ2-5|TRBV20-1
TGCAGTGCTAGATATCGGGACGTGCCTCAAGAGACCCAGTACTTC
CSARYRDVPQETQYF
>many|TRBD2|TRBJ2-3|TRBV5-5
TGTGCCAGCAGCTTGGAACTAGCGAGCACAGATACGCAGTATTTT
CASSLELASTDTQYF
>few|TRBD1|TRBJ1-5|TRBV7-2
TGTGCCAGCAGCTCGCGACAGGGGGTACATCAGCCCCAGCATTTT
CASSSRQGVHQPQHF
>few|TRBD2|TRBJ2-2|TRBV30
TGTGCCTGGAGTGGACTAGCGGGAGTTAGGGAGCTGTTTTTT
CAWSGLAGVRELFF
>many|.|TRBJ1-2|TRBV29-1
TGCAGCGTTGAGCCCCGGGACCTAAACTATGGCTACACCTTC
CSVEPRDLNYGYTF
>many|.|TRBJ1-1|TRBV20-1
TGCAGTGCTAGAGATCTATACCCTACTTTCTCGAACACTGAAGCTTTCTTT
CSARDLYPTFSNTEAFF
>.|.|TRBJ2-2|TRBV29-1
TGCAGCGTTGACGCTAGAGGGGAGCTGTTTTTT
CSVDARGELFF
>.|.|TRBJ2-7|TRBV6-2/TRBV6-3
TGTGCCAGCAGTCCGAGGACAGATCGCTCCTACGAGCAGTACTTC
CASSPRTDRSYEQYF
>.|.|TRBJ2-5|TRBV29-1
TGCAGCGTTGCGAAGGAGACCCAGTACTTC
CSVAKETQYF
>many|.|TRBJ2-1|TRBV5-1
TGCGCCAGCAGCTTTGGGGACCACAATGAGCAGTTCTTC
CASSFGDHNEQFF
>.|TRBD2|TRBJ2-1|TRBV12-3/TRBV12-4
TGTGCCAGCAGCCGTACCCCGGGACTAGCGGGAACATCTGACTACAATGAGCAGTTCTTC
CASSRTPGLAGTSDYNEQFF
>.|TRBD1|TRBJ2-7|TRBV10-3
TGTGCCATCAGTGAACCTAGGGACAGGGGGCCCAGGAGCCAGTACTTC
CAISEPRDRGPRSQYF
>many|TRBD2|TRBJ2-3|TRBV20-1
TGCAGTGCTCCCTATGAGCGGGGGGGCCAGTATACGCAGTATTTT
CSAPYERGGQYTQYF
>few|.|TRBJ2-2|TRBV29-1
TGCAGCGTTGAAGTAGTTCCGAACACCGGGGAGCTGTTTTTT
CSVEVVPNTGELFF
>.|.|TRBJ2-5|TRBV5-1
TGCGCCAGCAGCCTGACGGACAGCCTCCAAGAGACCCAGTACTTC
CASSLTDSLQETQYF
>few|TRBD2|TRBJ2-3|TRBV2
TGTGCCAGCAGGCCCTTCCAGCGGGATCGCACAGATACGCAGTATTTT
CASRPFQRDRTDTQYF
>many|.|TRBJ2-3|TRBV6-2/TRBV6-3
TGTGCCAGCAGCAACAGGGATCTGACAGATACGCAGTATTTT
CASSNRDLTDTQYF
>many|.|TRBJ2-2|TRBV10-3
TGTGCCATCAGTGAGCGTGAGATCACCACCGGGGAGCTGTTTTTT
CAISEREITTGELFF
>.|.|TRBJ1-6|TRBV30
TGTGCCTGGAGTGTTTGGAGGGGTTATTCACCCCTCCACTTT
CAWSVWRGYSPLHF
>few|.|TRBJ1-4|TRBV6-4
TGTGCCATCCGCGGGACGCCCGAAAAACTGTTTTTT
CAIRGTPEKLFF
>many|TRBD2|TRBJ2-7|TRBV25-1
TGTGCCAGCAGTGAATGGACTAGCGTCTTTGTGTACTTC
CASSEWTSVFVYF
>many|.|TRBJ1-2|TRBV3-1
TGTGCCAGCAGCCAATGGCAGGCGACTCATGGCTACACCTTC
CASSQWQATHGYTF
>few|.|TRBJ2-2|TRBV29-1
TGCAGCGTTGGTCTAGGGTCGGGGGAGCTGTTTTTT
CSVGLGSGELFF
>many|TRBD2|TRBJ2-3|TRBV19
TGTGCCAGTAGTTCTCGGACTAGCGGGAGTCCAGATACGCAGTATTTT
CASSSRTSGSPDTQYF
>many|TRBD2|TRBJ2-3|TRBV5-5
TGTGCCAGCAGCTTGGCCGGGACTAACACAGATACGCAGTATTTT
CASSLAGTNTDTQYF
>.|TRBD1|TRBJ2-1|TRBV12-3/TRBV12-4
TGTGCCAGCAGCCAGGCCAAAGGGGGCCGTCCTGAGCAGTTCTTC
CASSQAKGGRPEQFF
>.|TRBD1|TRBJ2-5|TRBV6-6
TGTGCCATCCAGGACAGGCGTGAAATAAACCCGAGGGAGACCCAGTACTTC
CAIQDRREINPRETQYF
>few|.|TRBJ1-1|TRBV2
TGTGCCAGCATCCGGAACAGGTTGAACACTGAAGCTTTCTTT
CASIRNRLNTEAFF
>few|TRBD2|TRBJ2-7|TRBV3-1
TGTGCCAGCAGCCCTACTAGCGGAGATTACGAGCAGTACTTC
CASSPTSGDYEQYF
>.|.|TRBJ2-1|TRBV20-1
TGCAGTGCTAGAGGGACTCTCTACAATGAGCAGTTCTTC
CSARGTLYNEQFF
>few|.|TRBJ2-3|TRBV7-9
TGTGCCAGCAGCTTTCCGGGGGAGTATAGCACAGATACGCAGTATTTT
CASSFPGEYSTDTQYF
>few|.|TRBJ1-1|TRBV6-5
TGTGCCAGCAACGAACAGGCTCTGAACACTGAAGCTTTCTTT
CASNEQALNTEAFF
>.|.|TRBJ2-2|TRBV6-6
TGTGCCAGCAGACGCGGGGAGCTGTTTTTT
CASRRGELFF
>.|.|TRBJ2-2|TRBV19
TGTGCCAGCCAGAAAATAGGGGAATCCGGGGAGCTGTTTTTT
CASQKIGESGELFF
>.|.|TRBJ1-2|TRBV29-1
TGCAGCGTTGAAGGAGGGGCGGGCTATGGCTACACCTTC
CSVEGGAGYGYTF
>.|.|TRBJ1-5|TRBV6-6
TGTGCCAGCAGCTACGGAGTCCAGCCCCAGCATTTT
CASSYGVQPQHF
>few|.|TRBJ2-1|TRBV2
TGTGCCAGCATAGAGCAGAGCTCCTACAATGAGCAGTTCTTC
CASIEQSSYNEQFF
>many|.|TRBJ2-5|TRBV5-6
TGTGCCAGCAGCTTGGCCACTACCGGGATGACCCAGTACTTC
CASSLATTGMTQYF
>.|TRBD2|TRBJ2-1|TRBV12-3/TRBV12-4
TGTGCCAGCAGGCCGACTAGCGGGGGGGCTCAGCAGTTCTTC
CASRPTSGGAQQFF
>many|TRBD2|TRBJ2-1|TRBV20-1
TGCAGTGCGAGTACTAGCGGGAGCTACAATGAGCAGTTCTTC
CSASTSGSYNEQFF
>.|TRBD2|TRBJ2-7|TRBV29-1
TGCAGCGTCTTGACTAGCGGGAGTTACGAGCAGTACTTC
CSVLTSGSYEQYF
>many|.|TRBJ2-3|TRBV18
TGTGCCAGCTCACCGAGCGGGCGACCAGATACGCAGTATTTT
CASSPSGRPDTQYF
>few|.|TRBJ2-1|TRBV18
TGTGCCAGCTCACCAGTCCGAAGGTCCTACAATGAGCAGTTCTTC
CASSPVRRSYNEQFF
>many|TRBD1|TRBJ1-3|TRBV30
TGTGCCTGGACCCTGTTCAGGGGGCAAGGAAACACCATATATTTT
CAWTLFRGQGNTIYF
>many|TRBD1|TRBJ1-1|TRBV18
TGTGCCAGCAGTAAACAGGGGTCCACTGAAGCTTTCTTT
CASSKQGSTEAFF
>.|TRBD1|TRBJ1-1|TRBV5-6
TGTGCCAGCAGCTACGAGCGGGACAGGGGGCGCCTGACTGAAGCTTTCTTT
CASSYERDRGRLTEAFF
>many|.|TRBJ2-5|TRBV12-3/TRBV12-4
TGTGCCAGCAGGGAGAGAGAGACCCAGTACTTC
CASRERETQYF
>few|.|TRBJ2-3|TRBV9
TGTGCCAGCAGCGGACAGGTTAGCACAGATACGCAGTATTTT
CASSGQVSTDTQYF